Below are 32 T cell receptor beta chains sequenced from a single sample in a study of blood T cell repertoires in COVID-19. Repertoires were generated with immunoSEQ multiplex PCR, while TCRdb's copy carries only in-frame clones and drops some. The repertoire holds tens of thousands of clones, with 65% to 85% as singletons. Sequenced: peripheral blood. The origin of the receptors is a man aged 45 to 65 with active COVID-19.

This clone has more than one count but fewer than ten. The chain joins TRBV3-1 (or the pseudogene TRBV3-2) to TRBJ1-1; D gene unclear. Per germline, CDR1 LGHDT and CDR2 YNNKEL (reference sequence). V was shortened by 4 bases and J by 0 bases, with 15 bases between the two germline ends. This CDR3 has 16 amino acids. CDR3 region: CASSPESGFMNTEAFF. The CDR3 coding sequence is TGTGCCAGCAGCCCAGAATCGGGGTTCATGAACACTGAAGCTTTCTTT.

The chain combines TRBV19 with TRBJ1-1, with TRBD1 matching over 8 bases. The CDR3 has 17 residues. V was pared by 5 bases and J by 4 bases, with 15 bases of the junction left unmatched. Germline lookup yields CDR1 LNHDA and CDR2 SQIVND (reference sequence). CDR3 sequence: CASSPRTGFQLGTEAFF. The CDR3 nucleotides read TGTGCCAGTAGTCCCCGGACAGGGTTCCAATTAGGCACTGAAGCTTTCTTT.

The chain couples TRBV6-6 to TRBJ1-6; 7 nucleotides align to TRBD1. The CDR3 loop spans 15 amino acids. CDR1 and CDR2 from the germline V gene are MNHNY and SVGAGI (reference sequence). V was clipped by 5 bases and J by 2 bases; unmatched bases: 3. The CDR3 loop reads CASSTGTAYNSPLHF. CDR3 in DNA: TGTGCCAGCAGTACCGGGACAGCCTATAATTCACCCCTCCACTTT.

The V call is TRBV5-4, the J call TRBJ2-7; 8 bases fit TRBD1. J lost 3 bases, V lost 2 bases, and 4 bases had no gene match. Germline V lookup: CDR1 SGHNT, CDR2 YYREEE (reference sequence). There are 14 residues in the CDR3. The CDR3 loop reads CASSLGQGHYEQYF. The DNA for the CDR3 is TGTGCCAGCAGCTTAGGACAGGGCCACTACGAGCAGTACTTC.

This sequence joins TRBV25-1 and TRBJ1-6, with D maybe TRBD1 (6 bases). The CDR3 has 14 residues. Trimming took off 6 bases at V and 9 bases at J, with 15 bases between the two ends. Germline CDR1 MGHDK, CDR2 SYGVNS. CDR3 in amino acids: CASRQGFTGSPLHF. The CDR3 DNA reads TGTGCCAGCAGACAGGGTTTTACAGGTTCACCCCTCCACTTT.

This clone was counted once. This sequence joins TRBV6-1 and TRBJ2-1; perhaps TRBD1 as D (6 bases). V was pared by 4 bases and J by 0 bases, with 13 bases between. From germline, CDR1 is MNHNS and CDR2 SASEGT. The CDR3 is 16 amino acids. The DNA for the CDR3 is TGTGCCAGCAGTGCCCGACAGGCAAGCTCCTACAATGAGCAGTTCTTC. Its protein product is CASSARQASSYNEQFF.

The chain carries TRBV7-9 and TRBJ1-3; D is possibly TRBD1 (5 bases). The CDR3 sequence is 15 residues long. Germline V gene data show CDR1 as SEHNR and CDR2 as FQNEAQ (reference sequence). V lost 4 bases to trimming and J lost 0 bases, with 10 bases between them. The CDR3 region has the DNA TGTGCCAGCAGCTCCCGGGGGGTCTCTGGAAACACCATATATTTT. It translates to CASSSRGVSGNTIYF.

The chain uses TRBV11-2 and TRBJ2-5; 8 nucleotides align to TRBD1. This CDR3 region has 14 residues. The germline gives CDR1 SGHAT, CDR2 FQNNGV. Trimming at V came to 3 bases and at J to 4 bases, leaving 4 bases not matched to a gene. CDR3 DNA sequence: TGTGCCAGCAGCTTGAATACAGGGGGAGAGACCCAGTACTTC. Its protein product is CASSLNTGGETQYF.

The chain combines TRBV2 with TRBJ2-3; weak D call: TRBD2 (7 bases). CDR3 length: 15 amino acids. Germline V gene sequence: CDR1 SNHLY, CDR2 FYNNEI. Trimming took 8 bases from V and 1 from J, leaving 16 bases between them. The CDR3 loop is CASRWGGAGTDTQYF. CDR3 DNA: TGTGCCAGCCGATGGGGGGGGGCTGGCACAGATACGCAGTATTTT. Full variable domain (outside the CDR3, taken from reference TRBV2 and TRBJ2-3): EPEVTQTPSHQVTQMGQEVILRCVPISNHLYFYWYRQILGQKVEFLVSFYNNEISEKSEIFDDQFSVERPDGSNFTLKIRSTKLEDSAMYFCASRWGGAGTDTQYFGPGTRLTVL.

This chain joins TRBV25-1 and TRBJ2-7; 7 bases align to TRBD1. Germline CDR1 is MGHDK and CDR2 is SYGVNS. This CDR3 has 16 residues. With 1 base clipped from V and 6 bases from J, the junction kept 12 bases outside the gene matches. This chain's CDR3 is CASSESHPSTGSEQYF. CDR3 nucleotide sequence: TGTGCCAGCAGTGAATCACACCCCTCGACAGGGAGCGAGCAGTACTTC.

Comments on this clone: At one end, the junction sequence differs from germline, possibly due to a read error. The rearrangement uses TRBV7-7 and TRBJ2-5, with 7 bases identical to TRBD2. The germline V gene has CDR1 SSHAT and CDR2 FNYEAQ (reference sequence). The CDR3 runs to 14 residues. The CDR3 is CASSLSSGQETQYF. The CDR3 region has the DNA TGTGCTAGCAGCTTATCTAGCGGCCAAGAGACCCAGTACTTC.

This clone was seen just once. The chain has TRBV24-1 and TRBJ2-5, with D possibly being TRBD2 (5 bases). V lost 4 bases and J 1 base, leaving 18 bases between the germline ends. This CDR3 is 17 amino acids long. Per germline, CDR1 KGHDR and CDR2 SFDVKD. CDR3 sequence reads: CATSEFMGRFGQETQYF. The CDR3 nucleotides are TGTGCCACCAGTGAATTTATGGGGAGATTTGGCCAAGAGACCCAGTACTTC.

The J gene is TRBJ1-3, the V gene TRBV15, with D possibly TRBD1 on 5 matching bases. The CDR3 extends over 13 amino acids. Germline assignment: CDR1 LNHNV and CDR2 YYDKDF (reference sequence). Trimming cost V 6 bases and J 2 bases, with 8 bases left between them. CDR3 sequence (DNA): TGTGCCACCAGGCGGGGGGCTGGAAACACCATATATTTT. It codes for CATRRGAGNTIYF.

The chain employs TRBV9 and TRBJ2-5, with 10 bases aligning to TRBD2. Germline V gene data show CDR1 as SGDLS and CDR2 as YYNGEE. V dropped 2 bases and J dropped 5; count of bases not matched to a gene: 6. The CDR3 sequence is 15 residues long. The CDR3 is CASSVRAGGRETQYF. As DNA, the CDR3 is TGTGCCAGCAGCGTTCGAGCGGGGGGGCGTGAGACCCAGTACTTC. Drawing the rest from reference TRBV9 and TRBJ2-5, the complete variable domain is DSGVTQTPKHLITATGQRVTLRCSPRSGDLSVYWYQQSLDQGLQFLIQYYNGEERAKGNILERFSAQQFPDLHSELNLSSLELGDSALYFCASSVRAGGRETQYFGPGTRLLVL.

This sequence joins TRBV6-5 and TRBJ1-2; D uncertain. There are 11 residues in the CDR3. CDR1 is MNHEY and CDR2 is SVGAGI in the germline V gene. The germline V and J ends were trimmed by 10 bases and 4 bases, with 10 bases remaining between them. The chain's CDR3 is CATRGVYGYTF. In nucleotides, the CDR3 is TGTGCCACCCGTGGAGTCTATGGCTACACCTTC.

V gene TRBV18 combines with J gene TRBJ1-2; 7 bases match TRBD1. Germline V lookup: CDR1 KGHSH, CDR2 LQKENI. The trim removed 2 bases at V and 7 bases at J, leaving 7 bases unmatched. The CDR3 runs 14 residues. As DNA, the CDR3 is TGTGCCAGCTCACCAGAACAGGGGAATTTTGGCTACACCTTC. Translated: CASSPEQGNFGYTF.

This chain uses TRBV7-8 with TRBJ1-6; D possibly corresponds to TRBD1 (5 bases). The CDR3 runs to 15 residues. Trimming took 6 bases from V and 5 from J, leaving 14 bases between them. Germline V CDR1 and CDR2: SGHVS, FQNEAQ. CDR3 sequence: CASRPPGGNNSPLHF. The CDR3 DNA reads TGTGCCAGCAGGCCCCCGGGGGGGAATAATTCACCCCTCCACTTT.

The chain is built from TRBV15 and TRBJ1-2; 9 bases fit TRBD1. CDR3 size: 15 residues. Trimming removed 0 bases from V and 5 bases from J; junction bases left unmatched: 4. Per germline, CDR1 LNHNV and CDR2 YYDKDF (reference sequence). CDR3 DNA: TGTGCCACCAGCAGAGAAGGGACAGGGACATATGGCTACACCTTC. It encodes CATSREGTGTYGYTF. The entire variable domain, with the rest obtained from reference TRBV15 and TRBJ1-2, is as follows: DAMVIQNPRYQVTQFGKPVTLSCSQTLNHNVMYWYQQKSSQAPKLLFHYYDKDFNNEADTPDNFQSRRPNTSFCFLDIRSPGLGDTAMYLCATSREGTGTYGYTFGSGTRLTVV.

This clone showed up just once. The chain carries TRBV28 and TRBJ2-7; possible D gene TRBD1, 7 bases. The germline V and J ends were trimmed by 5 bases and 12 bases, with 17 bases remaining between them. Germline V lookup: CDR1 MDHEN, CDR2 SYDVKM. The CDR3 runs to 12 residues. The CDR3 is CASSQGGTVLYF. The CDR3 DNA reads TGTGCCAGCAGTCAGGGGGGTACAGTCCTGTACTTC.

The chain recombines TRBV19 with TRBJ1-1, with 9 bases matching TRBD1. Germline values: CDR1 LNHDA, CDR2 SQIVND (reference sequence). V shed 5 bases, J shed 4 bases, and the junction held 5 bases outside the gene matches. This CDR3 comprises 14 residues. CDR3 protein: CASSADRGATEAFF. The CDR3 nucleotides read TGTGCCAGTAGTGCCGACAGGGGGGCCACTGAAGCTTTCTTT.

This chain connects TRBV18 to TRBJ1-1; D uncertain. The V end was cut by 1 base, the J end by 1 base, with 4 bases between. The CDR3 is made up of 13 amino acids. Germline CDR1 is KGHSH and CDR2 is LQKENI. The CDR3 loop reads CASSPRQNTEAFF. The CDR3, as DNA: TGTGCCAGCTCACCACGACAGAACACTGAAGCTTTCTTT.

The V call is TRBV7-9, the J call TRBJ2-3, with D perhaps matching TRBD2 (5 bases). The CDR3 is 16 amino acids. Germline V gene lookup returns CDR1 SEHNR and CDR2 FQNEAQ (reference sequence). V lost 1 base, J lost 0 bases, and 11 bases lay in between. CDR3 protein: CASSLVAWTSTDTQYF. CDR3 sequence (DNA): TGTGCCAGCAGCTTAGTAGCTTGGACTAGCACAGATACGCAGTATTTT.

The J gene is TRBJ2-3, the V gene TRBV10-2; the match to TRBD2 covers 9 bases. Germline assignment: CDR1 WSHSY and CDR2 SAAADI. V shed 4 bases and J 6 bases; nucleotides not matched to a gene: 5. This CDR3 has 14 residues. DNA for the CDR3: TGCGCCAGCAGTGCCAATAGCGGGAGCGATACGCAGTATTTT. Its protein product is CASSANSGSDTQYF.

The chain links TRBV3-1 (or the pseudogene TRBV3-2) to TRBJ1-6; unclear D gene. Trimming took 4 bases from V and 0 from J, leaving 10 bases between them. CDR3 length equals 16 residues. Germline V lookup: CDR1 LGHDT, CDR2 YNNKEL (reference sequence). DNA for the CDR3: TGTGCCAGCAGCCCGACACCGAGCTCCTATAATTCACCCCTCCACTTT. The encoded protein is CASSPTPSSYNSPLHF.

This clone was detected a few times. The V gene is TRBV5-1, the J gene TRBJ1-4; tentative D call: TRBD1 (6 bases). The CDR3 is 17 amino acids. V lost 1 base, J lost 2 bases, and 15 bases lay in between. Germline V gene sequence: CDR1 SGHRS, CDR2 YFSETQ. CDR3 nucleotides: TGCGCCAGCAGCTTGTGGTCAAGGGGGACGACTAATGAAAAACTGTTTTTT. It specifies CASSLWSRGTTNEKLFF. Using reference TRBV5-1 and TRBJ1-4 for the parts outside the CDR3, the full variable domain is KAGVTQTPRYLIKTRGQQVTLSCSPISGHRSVSWYQQTPGQGLQFLFEYFSETQRNKGNFPGRFSGRQFSNSRSEMNVSTLELGDSALYLCASSLWSRGTTNEKLFFGSGTQLSVL.

This rearrangement joins TRBV28 to TRBJ1-1; 7 nucleotides agree with TRBD1. Germline trimming cut 5 bases from V and 1 base from J; bases unmatched to any gene: 10. The CDR3 totals 16 residues. Germline loops: CDR1 MDHEN, CDR2 SYDVKM. For the CDR3, the DNA is TGTGCCAGCAGTCAAGGGGGCAGGGGAGCGAACACTGAAGCTTTCTTT. It yields the protein CASSQGGRGANTEAFF.

This chain links TRBV10-1 with TRBJ2-5; D unclear. The CDR3 is 16 amino acids. Trimming left V 8 bases short and J 1 base short, with 20 bases between. Germline CDR1 WNHNN, CDR2 SYGVQD (reference sequence). The CDR3 loop reads CASAAEATSSQETQYF. CDR3 nucleotide sequence: TGCGCCAGCGCTGCGGAAGCGACGTCGTCCCAAGAGACCCAGTACTTC.

The CDR3 sequence: CASSGAFGNQPQHF. The CDR3 DNA sequence: TGTGCCAGCAGTGGGGCGTTTGGCAATCAGCCCCAGCATTTT. V and J are TRBV2 and TRBJ1-5; D not resolved. This CDR3 has 14 amino acids. Germline V lookup: CDR1 SNHLY, CDR2 FYNNEI. Trimming took 4 bases from V and 2 from J, leaving 9 bases between them.

The chain carries TRBV4-1 and TRBJ2-2; 10 bases line up with TRBD1. Germline V CDR1 and CDR2: MGHRA, YSYEKL. V shed 3 bases and J 3 bases; nucleotides not matched to a gene: 4. The CDR3 has 16 amino acids. The CDR3 DNA sequence: TGCGCCAGCAGCCAGGGGACAGGGGAGGACACCGGGGAGCTGTTTTTT. This sequence encodes CASSQGTGEDTGELFF.

This clone came up a few times. This rearrangement joins TRBV7-8 to TRBJ1-4, with a tentative D call TRBD1 (5 bases). The CDR3 is made up of 16 amino acids. Germline V gene lookup returns CDR1 SGHVS and CDR2 FQNEAQ. V lost 2 bases, J lost 0 bases, and 10 bases lay in between. CDR3 protein: CASSLIGGATNEKLFF. CDR3 sequence (DNA): TGTGCCAGCAGCTTAATCGGGGGGGCAACTAATGAAAAACTGTTTTTT.

The V gene is TRBV27, the J gene TRBJ2-1; 9 nucleotides align to TRBD1. The CDR3 is 14 residues long. Unmatched junction bases numbered 7, after V lost 6 bases and J lost 7 bases. From germline, CDR1 is MNHEY and CDR2 SMNVEV (reference sequence). The CDR3: CASRPGTGWNEQFF. The CDR3 bases are TGTGCCAGCAGGCCCGGGACAGGGTGGAATGAGCAGTTCTTC.

The chain couples TRBV5-1 to TRBJ2-7; 7 positions agree with TRBD1. After removal of 4 bases from V and 2 bases from J, the junction contained 9 bases not matched to a gene. CDR3 length equals 15 residues. The germline V gene encodes CDR1 SGHRS and CDR2 YFSETQ. CDR3 region: CASSPNRGAAYEQYF. The CDR3 nucleotides read TGCGCCAGCAGCCCTAACAGGGGAGCGGCCTACGAGCAGTACTTC.